Shown below are 10 T cell receptor beta chains from a single sample sequenced in a study of shared clonotypes between healthy human individuals. TCRdb's copy holds only in-frame clones and misses some; the assay was immunoSEQ multiplex PCR. This sample has 600,000 to 700,000 clones; around 73% occur once, and the top ten carry 1.5% to 2%. The sequenced sample was memory CD4+ T cells sorted from blood. Subset given: CD45RA-negative fraction. The source is a woman in her 30s in good health.

The gene calls are TRBV28 and TRBJ2-6; 9 bases match TRBD1. V gave up 8 bases and J gave up 0 bases; unmatched junction bases: 5. The CDR3 consists of 16 residues. Germline V gene sequence: CDR1 MDHEN, CDR2 SYDVKM. CDR3 nucleotides: TGTGCCAGCGGCCGGGACAGGGTCTCTGGGGCCAACGTCCTGACTTTC. Amino acid sequence: CASGRDRVSGANVLTF.

This clone showed up just once. This chain connects TRBV5-4 to TRBJ1-1, with a tentative D call TRBD1 (5 bases). Trimming took 4 bases from V and 4 from J, leaving 20 bases between them. Germline values: CDR1 SGHNT, CDR2 YYREEE (reference sequence). The CDR3 totals 16 residues. The CDR3 reads CASSTTISRGSTEAFF. CDR3 in DNA: TGTGCCAGCAGCACTACGATTTCGAGGGGCTCCACTGAAGCTTTCTTT.

This chain joins TRBV27 and TRBJ1-1; 8 bases fit TRBD1. Germline values: CDR1 MNHEY, CDR2 SMNVEV (reference sequence). The junction had 7 bases not matched to a gene; V was cut back by 4 bases and J by 0 bases. CDR3 length: 16 amino acids. The DNA for the CDR3 is TGTGCCAGCAGTTCCGCCGGGACAGGACTGAACACTGAAGCTTTCTTT. Its translation: CASSSAGTGLNTEAFF.

The table lists this clone with a few counts. The CDR3 loop reads CASSPAWGTGTDTQYF. The DNA of the CDR3 is TGTGCCAGCAGCCCGGCCTGGGGGACGGGCACAGATACGCAGTATTTT. The chain links TRBV27 to TRBJ2-3; D is tentatively TRBD1 or TRBD2 (5 bases each). The CDR3 spans 16 residues. The germline gives CDR1 MNHEY, CDR2 SMNVEV (reference sequence). Trimming took 6 bases from V and 1 from J, leaving 17 bases between them.

This chain links TRBV5-1 with TRBJ2-7, with TRBD2 identical over 10 bases. The germline V gene encodes CDR1 SGHRS and CDR2 YFSETQ. V shed 0 bases and J 7 bases; nucleotides not matched to a gene: 7. The CDR3 has 15 residues. The CDR3 DNA reads as TGCGCCAGCAGCTTGGTCCTAGCGGGGGCCGAAGAGCAGTACTTC. This codes for CASSLVLAGAEEQYF.

This sequence joins TRBV28 and TRBJ2-3, with 8 bases fitting TRBD2. The CDR3 totals 14 residues. In germline, CDR1 is MDHEN, CDR2 SYDVKM. Germline trimming cut 7 bases from V and 4 bases from J; bases unmatched to any gene: 7. The CDR3 region is CASKSGGPPDTQYF. CDR3 DNA: TGTGCCAGCAAGTCGGGAGGGCCGCCAGATACGCAGTATTTT.

This clone was recorded once. Other DNA sequences within the sample encode an identical CDR3. V and J are TRBV11-2 and TRBJ2-5; possibly TRBD2 for D (6 bases). The ends were cut back, 3 bases at V and 5 bases at J, with 10 bases in the middle. Germline V CDR1 and CDR2: SGHAT, FQNNGV. The CDR3 length is 13 residues. In DNA, the CDR3 is TGTGCCAGCAGCTTGCGGGGACTGGAGACCCAGTACTTC. It yields the protein CASSLRGLETQYF.

This sequence joins TRBV28 and TRBJ1-1, with D possibly TRBD1 on 5 matching bases. The CDR3 length is 13 residues. Trimming removed 8 bases from V and 1 base from J, with 11 bases in between. Germline V lookup: CDR1 MDHEN, CDR2 SYDVKM. In nucleotides, the CDR3 is TGTGCCAGCGTAGCGGGGCCGAACACTGAAGCTTTCTTT. It is translated as CASVAGPNTEAFF.

The genes are TRBV5-4 and TRBJ2-1, with TRBD1 identical over 7 bases. Trimming at V came to 4 bases and at J to 3 bases, leaving 13 bases not matched to a gene. CDR1 is SGHNT and CDR2 is YYREEE in the germline V gene (reference sequence). This CDR3 is 17 amino acids long. CDR3 coding DNA: TGTGCCAGCAGCCACGGGCCGACAGGGCTGAGCTACAATGAGCAGTTCTTC. It encodes CASSHGPTGLSYNEQFF.

The sample holds one count of this clone. V usage is TRBV19 and J usage is TRBJ2-1; 12 positions agree with TRBD2. The junction had 10 bases not matched to a gene; V was cut back by 6 bases and J by 10 bases. Looked up from germline, CDR1 is LNHDA and CDR2 is SQIVND (reference sequence). This CDR3 contains 15 residues. DNA of the CDR3: TGTGCCAGTAGCCAACTAGCGGGAGGATCACGCGAGCAGTTCTTC. This gives the protein CASSQLAGGSREQFF.